This TCR beta chain is drawn from a study of T cell responses to AZD1222 COVID-19 vaccine. At the level of the study: The analysis combined second doses at about 4 or about 12 weeks.

This table comes from immunoSEQ multiplex PCR, and its TCRdb copy is limited to in-frame clones, with some not included. Here the sample spans 85,000 to 100,000 clones, 85% to 90% being singletons. Germline lookup yields CDR1 PRHDT and CDR2 FYEKMQ (reference sequence). CDR3 length: 18 amino acids. V lost 0 bases, J lost 4 bases, and 13 bases stayed unmatched. Here the sequenced sample was peripheral blood, taken on day 0 of AZD1222 vaccination. This TCR derives from an adult in good health. This chain joins TRBV13 and TRBJ2-3, with TRBD2 matching over 7 bases. This chain's CDR3 is CASSLGTSPLGPADTQYF. The CDR3, as DNA: TGTGCCAGCAGCTTAGGGACTAGCCCCCTCGGCCCGGCAGATACGCAGTATTTT.